This T cell receptor beta chain was found in a study of T cell repertoires in cytomegalovirus infection. Study as a whole: An indication of both CMV infection and matching HLA type came from public TCR beta signatures.

Each CDR3 protein is one row after TCRdb ran MiXCR on the reads. Seen here are about 740,000 distinct CDR3 sequences, 35% observed once, and the top ten hold around 2.8%. The CDR3 spans 18 residues. The V and J ends lost 5 bases and 0 bases respectively, with 20 bases between them. The germline V gene has CDR1 SGHVS and CDR2 FQNEAQ. The clonotype comes from a human donor in good health (CMV status not recorded). Some clones in this sample may be carry-over from other donors' samples. The material sequenced was PBMCs. The rearrangement uses TRBV7-8 and TRBJ1-5; perhaps TRBD1 as D (6 bases). CDR3 loop: CASSPTRPDSYSNQPQHF. The CDR3 DNA follows: TGTGCCAGCAGCCCAACCCGACCGGACAGCTATAGCAATCAGCCCCAGCATTTT.